A selection of T cell receptor beta chains follows, all from one sample in a study of T cell repertoires in cytomegalovirus infection. TCRdb fed the reads into MiXCR, producing one record per CDR3 protein. Counted here are roughly 760,000 distinct CDR3 sequences, approximately 34% occurring once; the ten biggest clones make up about 2.8%. Sequenced input: PBMCs. These receptors all come from a human donor in good health (CMV status not recorded). Some clones in this sample may be carry-over from other donors' samples. The CDR3 runs from the conserved cysteine through the conserved F or W. Each record gives: D gene, V gene, J gene, clone size, CDR3 protein, CDR3 DNA. D genes are given only for firm matches. Some rows have no size entry. The others give once, few or many, or a class for an expanded clone.

>NA|TRBV11-2|TRBJ1-3|NA
CASSRLQNTIYF
TGTGCCAGCAGCCGATTACAAAACACCATATATTTT
>TRBD1|TRBV6-1|TRBJ1-5|NA
CASSQDRARNQPQHF
TGTGCCAGCAGCCAGGACAGGGCACGAAATCAGCCCCAGCATTTT
>NA|TRBV28|TRBJ1-3|NA
CASSRGPRNSGNTIYF
TGTGCCAGCAGCAGGGGTCCTCGAAACTCTGGAAACACCATATATTTT
>TRBD1|TRBV12-3/TRBV12-4|TRBJ2-3|NA
CASSLSDRGQADTQYF
TGTGCCAGCAGCCTCTCGGACAGGGGGCAGGCAGATACGCAGTATTTT
>NA|TRBV20-1|TRBJ1-2|few
CSASRGNDGYTF
TGCAGTGCTAGTCGGGGGAACGATGGCTACACCTTC
>TRBD1|TRBV12-3/TRBV12-4|TRBJ1-1|NA
CASSLFPDRDTEAFF
TGTGCCAGCAGTTTATTTCCGGACAGGGACACTGAAGCTTTCTTT
>NA|TRBV18|TRBJ1-5|few
CASSPYQGERLINQPQHF
TGTGCCAGCTCACCCTATCAGGGAGAGCGGCTAATCAATCAGCCCCAGCATTTT
>NA|TRBV7-9|TRBJ2-7|NA
CASSLPQTGLGSYEQYF
TGTGCCAGCAGCTTACCCCAGACAGGATTGGGCTCCTACGAGCAGTACTTC
>NA|TRBV7-9|TRBJ1-3|NA
CASSYDWGGNTIYF
TGTGCCAGCAGCTACGACTGGGGTGGCAACACCATATATTTT
>NA|TRBV7-2|TRBJ1-5|NA
CASSLVVQKNQPQHF
TGTGCCAGCAGCTTAGTGGTACAGAAAAATCAGCCCCAGCATTTT
>NA|TRBV15|TRBJ2-5|NA
CATSRDPGAQETQYF
TGTGCCACCAGCAGAGATCCGGGGGCCCAAGAGACCCAGTACTTC
>TRBD2|TRBV7-8|TRBJ2-1|few
CASSSPSGVDSYNEQFF
TGTGCCAGCAGCTCCCCTAGCGGAGTTGACTCCTACAATGAGCAGTTCTTC
>NA|TRBV19|TRBJ2-5|NA
CASSVDRETQYF
TGTGCCAGTAGTGTCGACAGGGAGACCCAGTACTTC
>NA|TRBV7-6|TRBJ1-2|NA
CASSLLAGADYVYTF
TGTGCCAGCAGCTTATTAGCAGGAGCGGACTATGTCTACACCTTC
>TRBD1|TRBV11-2|TRBJ1-1|few
CASSPRTGGWLGTEAFF
TGTGCCAGCAGCCCCCGGACAGGGGGCTGGCTGGGCACTGAAGCTTTCTTT
>NA|TRBV11-2|TRBJ1-6|NA
CASSLFRLRDPQYSPLHF
TGTGCCAGCAGCTTATTTCGGCTCCGGGACCCTCAGTATTCACCCCTCCACTTT
>TRBD1|TRBV10-3|TRBJ1-1|few
CAISARTTGGNEAFF
TGTGCCATCAGTGCAAGGACGACAGGGGGAAATGAAGCTTTCTTT
>TRBD1|TRBV24-1|TRBJ1-2|NA
CATSGNLGQRYTF
TGTGCCACCAGTGGGAATCTGGGACAGCGCTACACCTTC
>NA|TRBV28|TRBJ2-7|few
CASSFYPRRTYEQYF
TGTGCCAGCAGTTTCTACCCCCGGAGGACCTACGAGCAGTACTTC
>TRBD2|TRBV7-6|TRBJ2-4|few
CASSQSSGRDKNIQYF
TGTGCCAGCAGCCAATCTAGCGGGAGGGACAAAAACATTCAGTACTTC
>NA|TRBV12-3/TRBV12-4|TRBJ2-1|NA
CASSSADLGTVYKEQFF
TGTGCCAGCAGCTCCGCGGATCTCGGGACGGTTTACAAGGAGCAGTTCTTC
>NA|TRBV7-8|TRBJ1-4|NA
CASSPWDTGGLGTNEKLFF
TGTGCCAGCAGCCCCTGGGACACCGGGGGTCTTGGAACTAATGAAAAACTGTTTTTT
>TRBD1|TRBV12-3/TRBV12-4|TRBJ1-1|NA
CASSSSGQRLYMNTEAFF
TGTGCCAGCAGCTCCTCGGGACAGCGACTATACATGAACACTGAAGCTTTCTTT
>NA|TRBV11-2|TRBJ2-1|few
CASSLGGRVPLNNEQFF
TGTGCCAGCAGCTTAGGAGGTAGGGTACCCCTAAACAATGAGCAGTTCTTC
>NA|TRBV6-5|TRBJ2-2|once
CASSYTSGELFF
TGTGCCAGCAGTTACACCAGCGGGGAGCTGTTTTTT
>NA|TRBV7-2|TRBJ1-4|many
CASSLSPGLPTNEKLFF
TGTGCCAGCAGCTTATCCCCGGGGCTCCCAACTAATGAAAAACTGTTTTTT
>TRBD1|TRBV6-4|TRBJ1-6|NA
CASSEIGGNSPLHF
TGTGCCAGCAGTGAAATAGGGGGCAATTCACCCCTCCACTTT